A single TCR beta chain is shown here with its context. What it binds is unknown. This sample stems from a study of STAT3 mutations in large granular lymphocyte leukemia. Overall study results and limits: In some patients, a small highly pathogenic clone possibly went undetected. At least one immunodominant TCR beta clonotype appeared in every T-cell large granular lymphocyte leukemia patient.

The V gene's germline CDR1 is MNHNS and CDR2 SASEGT. The length of the CDR3 is 13 residues. Trimming pared 4 bases from V and 7 bases from J, leaving 13 bases between. Approximately 40,000 productive templates were obtained per sample on average. Only in-frame clones appear in the TCRdb table, and some are missing; sequencing was by immunoSEQ multiplex PCR. The table includes tens of thousands of clones, approximately 84% detected once. This sequence joins TRBV6-1 and TRBJ1-1; maybe TRBD1 (6 bases). The clonotype was recovered from a man between 60 and 75 years old with T-cell large granular lymphocyte leukemia. Some clones in this sample may be carry-over from other donors' samples. Sequencing was carried out using peripheral blood mononuclear cells. The DNA of the CDR3 is TGTGCCAGCAGTGTCGGGGACACCAGTGAAGCTTTCTTT. Its translation is CASSVGDTSEAFF.